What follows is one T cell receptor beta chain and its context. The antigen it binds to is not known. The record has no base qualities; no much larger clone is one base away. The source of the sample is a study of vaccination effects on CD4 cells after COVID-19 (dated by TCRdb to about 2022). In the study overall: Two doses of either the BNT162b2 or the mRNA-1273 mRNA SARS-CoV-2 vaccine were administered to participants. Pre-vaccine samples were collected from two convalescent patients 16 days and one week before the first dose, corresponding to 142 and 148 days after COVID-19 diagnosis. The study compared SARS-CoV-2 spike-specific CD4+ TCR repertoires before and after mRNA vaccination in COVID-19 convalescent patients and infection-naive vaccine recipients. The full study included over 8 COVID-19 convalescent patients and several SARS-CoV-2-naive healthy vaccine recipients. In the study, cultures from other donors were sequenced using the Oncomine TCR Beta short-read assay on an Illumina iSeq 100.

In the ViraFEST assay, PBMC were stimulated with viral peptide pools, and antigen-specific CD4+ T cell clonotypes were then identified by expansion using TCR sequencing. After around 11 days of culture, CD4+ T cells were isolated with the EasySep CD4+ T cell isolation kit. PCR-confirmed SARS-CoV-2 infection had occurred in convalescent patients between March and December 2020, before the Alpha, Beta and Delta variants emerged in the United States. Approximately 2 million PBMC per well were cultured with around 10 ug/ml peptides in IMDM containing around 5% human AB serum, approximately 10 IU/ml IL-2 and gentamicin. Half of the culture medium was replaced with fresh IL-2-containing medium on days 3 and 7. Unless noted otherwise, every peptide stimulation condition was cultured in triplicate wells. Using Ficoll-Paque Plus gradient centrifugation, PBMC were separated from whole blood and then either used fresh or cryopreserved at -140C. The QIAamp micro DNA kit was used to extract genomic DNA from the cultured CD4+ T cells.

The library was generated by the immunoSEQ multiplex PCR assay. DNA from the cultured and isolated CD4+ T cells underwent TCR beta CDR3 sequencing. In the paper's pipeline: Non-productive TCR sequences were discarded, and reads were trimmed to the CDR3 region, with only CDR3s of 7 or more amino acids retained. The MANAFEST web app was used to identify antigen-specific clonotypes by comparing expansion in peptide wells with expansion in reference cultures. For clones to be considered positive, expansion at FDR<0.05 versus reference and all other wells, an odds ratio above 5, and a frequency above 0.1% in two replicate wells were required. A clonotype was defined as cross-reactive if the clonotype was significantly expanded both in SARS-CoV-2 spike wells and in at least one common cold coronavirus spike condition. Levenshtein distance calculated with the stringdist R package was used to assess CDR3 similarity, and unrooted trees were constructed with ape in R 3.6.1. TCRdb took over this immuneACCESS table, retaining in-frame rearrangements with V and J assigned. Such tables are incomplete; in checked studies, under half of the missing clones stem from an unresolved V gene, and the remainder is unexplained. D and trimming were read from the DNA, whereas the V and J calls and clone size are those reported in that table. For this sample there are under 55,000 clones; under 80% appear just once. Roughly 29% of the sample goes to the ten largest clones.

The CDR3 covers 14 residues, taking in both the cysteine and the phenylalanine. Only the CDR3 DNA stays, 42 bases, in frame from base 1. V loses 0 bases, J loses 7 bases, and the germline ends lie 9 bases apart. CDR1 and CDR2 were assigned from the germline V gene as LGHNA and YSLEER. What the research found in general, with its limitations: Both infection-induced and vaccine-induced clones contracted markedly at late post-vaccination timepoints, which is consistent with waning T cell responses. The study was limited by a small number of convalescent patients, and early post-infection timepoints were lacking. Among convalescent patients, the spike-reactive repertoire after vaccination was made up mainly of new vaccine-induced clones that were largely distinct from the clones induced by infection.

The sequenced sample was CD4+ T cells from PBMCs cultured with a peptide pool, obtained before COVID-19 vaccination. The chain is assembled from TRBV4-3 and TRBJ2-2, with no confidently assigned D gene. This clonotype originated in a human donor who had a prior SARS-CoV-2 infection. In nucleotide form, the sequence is TGCGCCAGCAGCCAAGATCTGATTGGCGGGGAGCTGTTTTTT. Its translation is CASSQDLIGGELFF.